This entry lists 24 T cell receptor beta chains sequenced from one sample in a study of blood T cell repertoires in COVID-19. TCRdb keeps only in-frame clones here, not all; method: immunoSEQ multiplex PCR. Of 150,000 to 200,000 clones listed, roughly 79% are singletons. The sequenced material came from peripheral blood. The receptor source for this set is a woman of 80 years or more with COVID-19, enrolled during active disease.

The V gene is TRBV12-3 or TRBV12-4, the J gene TRBJ1-2, with D uncertain. CDR3 length: 13 amino acids. Trimming removed 3 bases at V and 4 bases at J, with 9 bases between. The CDR3 sequence is CASSLGAGYGYTF. The DNA for the CDR3 is TGTGCCAGCAGTTTGGGAGCCGGCTATGGCTACACCTTC.

The CDR3 DNA reads as TGTGCCAGTAGTATAGGGGCCGGGAGGGCCCATAATGAGCAGTTCTTC. This gives the protein CASSIGAGRAHNEQFF. This rearrangement joins TRBV19 to TRBJ2-1, with 8 bases lining up with TRBD2. Germline V gives CDR1 LNHDA, CDR2 SQIVND (reference sequence). After removal of 1 base from V and 7 bases from J, the junction contained 9 bases not matched to a gene. CDR3 size: 16 residues.

As to this clone: Germline and junction disagree at one end, which may indicate a read error. J is TRBJ2-3 and V is TRBV18, with 8 positions matching TRBD1. This CDR3 region has 16 residues. CDR1 is KGHSH and CDR2 is LQKENI in the germline V gene. The CDR3 nucleotides read TGTGCCAGCTCTCCACTGGACAGGGAGGGCACAGATACGCAGTATTTT. Its translation: CASSPLDREGTDTQYF. The full variable domain, with the rest looked up from reference TRBV18 and TRBJ2-3, is NAGVMQNPRHLVRRRGQEARLRCSPMKGHSHVYWYRQLPEEGLKFMVYLQKENIIDESGMPKERFSAEFPKEGPSILRIQQVVRGDSAAYFCASSPLDREGTDTQYFGPGTRLTVL.

The chain uses TRBV5-8 and TRBJ2-1; TRBD2 agrees at 8 bases. The CDR3 covers 16 residues. J was trimmed by 1 base and V by 1 base; bases with no gene match: 4. The germline V gene encodes CDR1 SGHTS and CDR2 YDEGEE. Here the CDR3 DNA reads TGTGCCAGCAGCTTGTTCACGGGAGGGTCCTACAATGAGCAGTTCTTC. Translating it yields CASSLFTGGSYNEQFF. Full variable domain (missing parts from reference TRBV5-8 and TRBJ2-1): EAGVTQSPTHLIKTRGQQATLRCSPISGHTSVYWYQQALGLGLQFLLWYDEGEERNRGNFPPRFSGRQFPNYSSELNVNALELEDSALYLCASSLFTGGSYNEQFFGPGTRLTVL.

This sequence joins TRBV2 and TRBJ1-2; D might be TRBD1 (6 bases). V lost 1 base and J lost 5, with 17 bases in between. CDR1 and CDR2 (germline): SNHLY, FYNNEI. CDR3 length: 16 amino acids. CDR3: CASSEEAQGGKYGYTF. CDR3 DNA sequence: TGTGCCAGCAGTGAAGAAGCACAGGGCGGCAAGTATGGCTACACCTTC.

This chain uses TRBV27 with TRBJ1-5, with 7 bases identical to TRBD1. V shed 6 bases and J 2 bases; nucleotides not matched to a gene: 4. The CDR3 contains 14 residues. Germline V gene lookup returns CDR1 MNHEY and CDR2 SMNVEV (reference sequence). The CDR3 loop reads CASSPTGGNQPQHF. The CDR3 DNA reads as TGTGCCAGCAGCCCAACAGGGGGCAATCAGCCCCAGCATTTT.

This clone was seen a handful of times. CDR3 in DNA: TGTGCCAGCAGTTCCACGGACAGGTCGTCTATAAAGGCCCTCCACTTT. Translation: CASSSTDRSSIKALHF. The chain is built from TRBV6-5 and TRBJ1-6; 7 bases align to TRBD1. The length of the CDR3 is 16 residues. Germline CDR1 is MNHEY and CDR2 is SVGAGI. Trimming at V came to 4 bases and at J to 14 bases, leaving 17 bases not matched to a gene.

The chain carries TRBV29-1 and TRBJ2-3; 7 nucleotides match TRBD2. The trim removed 2 bases at V and 0 bases at J, leaving 5 bases unmatched. The CDR3 length is 15 residues. Germline CDR1 is SQVTM and CDR2 is ANQGSEA. The CDR3 loop is CSVEREGPSTDTQYF. Here the CDR3 DNA reads TGCAGCGTTGAAAGGGAGGGCCCTAGCACAGATACGCAGTATTTT.

This chain joins TRBV18 and TRBJ2-1; 12 bases agree with TRBD2. The junction had 7 bases not matched to a gene; V was cut back by 6 bases and J by 7 bases. Per germline, CDR1 KGHSH and CDR2 LQKENI. The CDR3 runs to 15 residues. This chain's CDR3 is CASSTGLAGVNEQFF. Written as DNA, the CDR3 is TGTGCCAGCTCTACGGGACTAGCGGGTGTTAATGAGCAGTTCTTC.

This rearrangement joins TRBV3-1 (or the pseudogene TRBV3-2) to TRBJ1-1; D call uncertain. Trimming shortened V by 4 bases and J by 3 bases, and 18 bases separated the two germline ends. The CDR3 contains 16 residues. Germline V CDR1 and CDR2: LGHDT, YNNKEL (reference sequence). The CDR3 coding sequence is TGTGCCAGCAGCCTCTTCCGGGTGACTCCGGACACTGAAGCTTTCTTT. This codes for CASSLFRVTPDTEAFF.

The J gene is TRBJ1-4, the V gene TRBV15; 8 nucleotides line up with TRBD1. CDR1 is LNHNV and CDR2 is YYDKDF in the germline V gene (reference sequence). V dropped 2 bases and J dropped 4; count of bases not matched to a gene: 6. The CDR3 length is 16 residues. The CDR3 spells CATSRHRGGLNEKLFF. DNA for the CDR3: TGTGCCACCAGCAGACACAGGGGGGGACTTAATGAAAAACTGTTTTTT.

The CDR3 sequence is CASGLAVIGNTIYF. CDR3 in DNA: TGTGCTAGTGGTTTGGCGGTAATAGGAAACACCATATATTTT. V gene TRBV12-5 combines with J gene TRBJ1-3; no reliable D call. CDR1 is LGHNT, CDR2 FRNRAP, per germline. The CDR3 has 14 amino acids. The V end lost 1 base, the J end lost 4 bases, and 8 bases lay between the germline ends.

The chain has TRBV19 and TRBJ1-5; TRBD1 matches at 10 bases. The CDR3 loop spans 18 amino acids. Germline CDR1 reads LNHDA; CDR2 reads SQIVND (reference sequence). V lost 4 bases and J lost 0; bases outside the gene matches: 9. The CDR3 nucleotides are TGTGCCAGTAGTAAAACCGGGACAGGGGCCGATAGCAATCAGCCCCAGCATTTT. Translated: CASSKTGTGADSNQPQHF.

The chain joins TRBV14 to TRBJ1-1; 7 positions agree with TRBD1. Germline loops: CDR1 SGHDN, CDR2 FVKESK. V dropped 4 bases and J dropped 5; count of bases not matched to a gene: 4. This CDR3 is 13 amino acids long. The CDR3, as DNA: TGTGCCAGCAGCCTAGGGACAGCGACTGAAGCTTTCTTT. This gives the protein CASSLGTATEAFF.

This chain uses TRBV3-1 (or the pseudogene TRBV3-2) with TRBJ2-7, with 8 bases matching TRBD2. J was trimmed by 3 bases and V by 2 bases; bases with no gene match: 6. Germline V gene sequence: CDR1 LGHDT, CDR2 YNNKEL (reference sequence). This CDR3 spans 15 amino acids. CDR3 DNA: TGTGCCAGCAGCCAATTGAGCGGGAGTATCTACGAGCAGTACTTC. This gives the protein CASSQLSGSIYEQYF.

This sequence joins TRBV7-9 and TRBJ2-7; 8 bases are shared with TRBD2. The CDR3 runs to 13 residues. V trimming: 4 bases; J trimming: 11 bases; junction bases outside the gene matches: 10. Per germline, CDR1 SEHNR and CDR2 FQNEAQ (reference sequence). The CDR3 DNA reads as TGTGCCAGCAGCTCCCCGGGACTAGGGAGTAAGTACTTC. This encodes CASSSPGLGSKYF.

The V and J genes are TRBV7-9 and TRBJ1-2, with D perhaps matching TRBD1 (6 bases). This CDR3 comprises 16 residues. The ends were cut back, 5 bases at V and 5 bases at J, with 21 bases in the middle. Germline V CDR1 and CDR2: SEHNR, FQNEAQ (reference sequence). The CDR3 DNA reads TGTGCCAGCAGCCTAGGCGGAGGGGGGGAAGCTTATGGCTACACCTTC. Translated, it gives CASSLGGGGEAYGYTF.

The genes are TRBV24-1 and TRBJ2-4, with D possibly matching TRBD1 (5 bases). The CDR3 is 17 amino acids. Germline CDR1 reads KGHDR; CDR2 reads SFDVKD. Trimming took off 2 bases at V and 8 bases at J, with 21 bases between the two ends. CDR3 DNA sequence: TGTGCCACCAGTGATTCCGCCGACAGATCCGGGTTGGACATTCAGTACTTC. Residues: CATSDSADRSGLDIQYF.

The DNA for the CDR3 is TGTGCCAGCAGTGCGCGGACTAGTGGAGAGACCCAGTACTTC. It specifies CASSARTSGETQYF. This chain uses TRBV25-1 with TRBJ2-5; 7 positions match TRBD2. Trimming cost V 4 bases and J 4 bases; bases outside gene matches: 6. CDR3 length: 14 residues. Per germline, CDR1 MGHDK and CDR2 SYGVNS.

The chain uses TRBV27 and TRBJ2-2, with D perhaps TRBD1 (5 bases). In germline, CDR1 is MNHEY, CDR2 SMNVEV (reference sequence). There are 16 residues in the CDR3. Deletions cut 3 bases from V and 4 bases from J, with 15 bases between. As DNA, the CDR3 is TGTGCCAGCAGTTTGACAGTCGGCCGAGGCACCGGGGAGCTGTTTTTT. Protein product: CASSLTVGRGTGELFF.

This chain uses TRBV6-2 or TRBV6-3 with TRBJ1-2; D is ambiguous. Germline CDR1 MNHEY, CDR2 SVGEGT. The CDR3 has 14 amino acids. V gave up 6 bases and J gave up 0 bases, with 11 bases separating them. DNA for the CDR3: TGTGCCAGCAGCCTCACCACAGCTAACTATGGCTACACCTTC. It yields the protein CASSLTTANYGYTF.

The J gene is TRBJ2-2, the V gene TRBV5-4, with D perhaps TRBD2 (6 bases). Germline-derived CDR1 and CDR2 are SGHNT and YYREEE (reference sequence). The CDR3 length is 14 residues. V gave up 4 bases and J gave up 7 bases, with 14 bases separating them. The CDR3 is CASSPYGSSGELFF. CDR3 bases: TGTGCCAGCAGCCCCTACGGGAGTAGCGGGGAGCTGTTTTTT.

The chain employs TRBV7-8 and TRBJ2-5; 13 nucleotides align to TRBD2. The CDR3 is 17 amino acids. V shed 5 bases and J 2 bases; nucleotides not matched to a gene: 8. Germline CDR1 is SGHVS and CDR2 is FQNEAQ. The CDR3 coding sequence is TGTGCCAGCAGCCCGAGACTAGCGGGGGGTGTTCAAGAGACCCAGTACTTC. Translation gives CASSPRLAGGVQETQYF.

This rearrangement joins TRBV18 to TRBJ2-5; tentatively, D is TRBD2 (6 bases). V was pared by 5 bases and J by 2 bases, with 15 bases between. Germline-derived CDR1 and CDR2 are KGHSH and LQKENI. The CDR3 runs to 15 residues. CDR3 DNA sequence: TGTGCCAGCTCATCCCATCCGACTAGGCAAGAGACCCAGTACTTC. Protein: CASSSHPTRQETQYF.